These 5 T cell receptor beta chains were sequenced from one sample in a study of blood T cell repertoires in COVID-19. The repertoire was sequenced with immunoSEQ multiplex PCR; TCRdb's copy has only in-frame clones and lacks some. The sample yields 270,000 or so clones, roughly 85% seen once. Sequencing input: peripheral blood. The source of these receptors is a woman in her forties or fifties who had recovered from COVID-19.

This clone was counted once. This sequence joins TRBV6-5 and TRBJ2-1; the match to TRBD2 covers 10 bases. Trimming at V came to 10 bases and at J to 0 bases, leaving 6 bases not matched to a gene. The germline V gene encodes CDR1 MNHEY and CDR2 SVGAGI. The CDR3 is made up of 15 amino acids. CDR3 region: CATGLADSSYNEQFF. CDR3 sequence (DNA): TGTGCCACTGGACTAGCGGATAGCTCCTACAATGAGCAGTTCTTC.

This chain uses TRBV24-1 with TRBJ2-7; 8 bases are a match to TRBD2. Per germline, CDR1 KGHDR and CDR2 SFDVKD. V lost 4 bases to trimming and J lost 4 bases; unmatched junction nucleotides: 8. This CDR3 comprises 15 residues. The CDR3 loop is CATSDPAGGSYEQYF. The CDR3 DNA reads as TGTGCCACCAGTGACCCCGCGGGGGGCTCATACGAGCAGTACTTC.

J is TRBJ1-2 and V is TRBV9; D possibly corresponds to TRBD1 (5 bases). With 4 bases removed from V and 8 bases from J, the gap between germline ends came to 21 bases. The CDR3 length is 15 residues. Germline V gene data show CDR1 as SGDLS and CDR2 as YYNGEE. This chain's CDR3 is CASSLGGKGLEGYTF. CDR3 in DNA: TGTGCCAGCAGCCTCGGCGGGAAGGGACTTGAAGGCTACACCTTC.

The CDR3, as DNA: TGTGCCAGCAGTTACGGCAACCCCGGGGAGCTGTTTTTT. Amino acid sequence: CASSYGNPGELFF. The rearrangement uses TRBV6-5 and TRBJ2-2; D gene uncertain. The V gene lost 2 bases and the J gene lost 6 bases, with 7 bases spanning the gap. The CDR3 loop spans 13 amino acids. From germline, CDR1 is MNHEY and CDR2 SVGAGI.

The table lists this clone with a count of one. CDR3 coding DNA: TGTGCCAGCAGTTACGGGCAGGGGGCTATCGATGAGCAGTTCTTC. Its translation: CASSYGQGAIDEQFF. The chain couples TRBV6-2 or TRBV6-3 to TRBJ2-1; 8 bases line up with TRBD1. Germline assignment: CDR1 MNHEY and CDR2 SVGEGT. With 2 bases clipped from V and 8 bases from J, the junction kept 8 bases outside the gene matches. This CDR3 has 15 residues.